Reported below is one T cell receptor (beta chain). The sample comes from a study of blood T cell repertoires in COVID-19. Study-level background: The United States, Italy and Spain were the sources of the acute and convalescent COVID-19 samples. Sample material is recorded as cDNA or gDNA derived from T cells, B-cell-depleted T cells, or PBMCs.

Per the germline V gene, CDR1 is SGDLS and CDR2 is YYNGEE. The CDR3 is 15 amino acids. The V end was cut by 2 bases, the J end by 2 bases, with 12 bases between. How the authors handled the data: Scientists estimated how many nucleated cells there were by amplifying reference gene primers. Clones were read by immunoSEQ multiplex PCR, and TCRdb kept only the in-frame ones, dropping some. That table gives V, J and clone size, and the DNA gave D and trimming. The data show about 440,000 clones, around 89% seen once. The chain links TRBV9 to TRBJ2-3; weak D call: TRBD2 (6 bases). Material: peripheral blood. This clonotype originated in a woman aged 50 to 60 with COVID-19, enrolled during active disease. The chain's CDR3 is CASSVGAGPTDTQYF. In DNA, the CDR3 is TGTGCCAGCAGCGTGGGCGCGGGGCCCACAGATACGCAGTATTTT. The complete variable domain, with remaining parts taken from reference TRBV9 and TRBJ2-3, reads DSGVTQTPKHLITATGQRVTLRCSPRSGDLSVYWYQQSLDQGLQFLIQYYNGEERAKGNILERFSAQQFPDLHSELNLSSLELGDSALYFCASSVGAGPTDTQYFGPGTRLTVL.